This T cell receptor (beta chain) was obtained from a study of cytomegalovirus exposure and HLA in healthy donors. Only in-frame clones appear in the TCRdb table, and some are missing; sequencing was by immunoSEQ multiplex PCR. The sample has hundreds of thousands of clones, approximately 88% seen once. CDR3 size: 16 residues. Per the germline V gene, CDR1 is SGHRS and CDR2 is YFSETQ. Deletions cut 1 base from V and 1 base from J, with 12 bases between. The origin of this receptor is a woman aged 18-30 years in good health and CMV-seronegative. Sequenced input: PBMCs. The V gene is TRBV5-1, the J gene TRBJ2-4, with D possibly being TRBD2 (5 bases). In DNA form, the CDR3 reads TGCGCCAGCAGCTTGTATGGGTGGAGGGCCAAAAACATTCAGTACTTC. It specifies CASSLYGWRAKNIQYF.